This T cell receptor beta chain was recorded in a study of cytomegalovirus exposure and HLA in healthy donors. There are 10 residues in the CDR3. Between the trimmed V and J ends, which lost 3 bases and 11 bases, there was a span of 10 bases. CDR1 and CDR2 from the germline V gene are SQVTM and ANQGSEA. PCR employed 60 Vbeta and 13 Jbeta primers. The table came from immunoSEQ multiplex PCR; TCRdb's copy has only in-frame clones and leaves some out. The table records fewer than 200,000 clones, around 84% of them present only once. Study-level findings and limits: The authors later linked a missense DCLRE1C variant to TCR beta V- and J-gene trimming. It was taken for granted in presence/absence analyses that sequencing depth across donors was roughly uniform. The later analysis indicated that the majority of CMV-associated TCR beta chains appeared HLA-restricted.

In the case of this clone: Its specificity is unknown.

The V call is TRBV29-1, the J call TRBJ1-1; maybe TRBD1 (5 bases). The receptor was isolated from a woman aged 18-29 years in good health and CMV-seronegative. The specimen was PBMCs. Here the CDR3 DNA reads TGCAGCGTTGAGGAGGGGCGGGCTTTCTTT. As protein: CSVEEGRAFF.